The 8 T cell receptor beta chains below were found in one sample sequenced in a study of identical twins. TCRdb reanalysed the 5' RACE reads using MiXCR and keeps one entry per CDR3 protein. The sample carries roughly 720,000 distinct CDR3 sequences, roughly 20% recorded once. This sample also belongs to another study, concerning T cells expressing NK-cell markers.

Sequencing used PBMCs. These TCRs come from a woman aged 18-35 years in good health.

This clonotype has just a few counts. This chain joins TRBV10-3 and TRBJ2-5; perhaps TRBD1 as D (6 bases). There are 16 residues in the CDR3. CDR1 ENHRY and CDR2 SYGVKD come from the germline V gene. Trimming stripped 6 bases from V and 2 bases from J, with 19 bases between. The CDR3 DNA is TGTGCCATCAGCGCGGGCCCGGGACAAAAACAAGAGACCCAGTACTTC. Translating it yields CAISAGPGQKQETQYF.

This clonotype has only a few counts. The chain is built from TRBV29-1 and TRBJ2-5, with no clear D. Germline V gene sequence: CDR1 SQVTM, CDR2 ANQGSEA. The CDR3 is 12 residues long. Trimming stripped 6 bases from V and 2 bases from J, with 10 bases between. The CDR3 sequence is CSVLLQQETQYF. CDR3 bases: TGCAGCGTCCTGCTGCAACAAGAGACCCAGTACTTC.

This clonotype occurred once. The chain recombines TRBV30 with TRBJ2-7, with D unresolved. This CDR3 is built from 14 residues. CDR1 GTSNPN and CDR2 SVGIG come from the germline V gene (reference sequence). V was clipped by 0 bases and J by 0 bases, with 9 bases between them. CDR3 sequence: CAWSVRVSSYEQYF. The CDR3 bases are TGTGCCTGGAGTGTACGGGTCAGCTCCTACGAGCAGTACTTC.

CDR3 sequence: CASSPQLAAFNEQFF. The CDR3, as DNA: TGTGCCAGCTCACCCCAGCTAGCGGCTTTCAATGAGCAGTTCTTC. This sequence joins TRBV18 and TRBJ2-1; TRBD2 aligns across 7 bases. With 3 bases clipped from V and 6 bases from J, the junction kept 8 bases outside the gene matches. This CDR3 region has 15 residues. Germline loops: CDR1 KGHSH, CDR2 LQKENI.

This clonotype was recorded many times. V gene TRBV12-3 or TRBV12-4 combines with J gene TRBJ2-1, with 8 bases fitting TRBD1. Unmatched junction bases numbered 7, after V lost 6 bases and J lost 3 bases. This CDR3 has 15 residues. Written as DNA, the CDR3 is TGTGCCAGCAGCCCCGGACAGGGAGGCTACAATGAGCAGTTCTTC. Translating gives CASSPGQGGYNEQFF.

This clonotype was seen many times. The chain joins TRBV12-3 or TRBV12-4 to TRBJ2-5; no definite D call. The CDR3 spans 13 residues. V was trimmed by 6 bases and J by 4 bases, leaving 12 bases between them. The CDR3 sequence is CASRGQSGETQYF. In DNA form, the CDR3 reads TGTGCCAGCAGGGGTCAGAGTGGAGAGACCCAGTACTTC.

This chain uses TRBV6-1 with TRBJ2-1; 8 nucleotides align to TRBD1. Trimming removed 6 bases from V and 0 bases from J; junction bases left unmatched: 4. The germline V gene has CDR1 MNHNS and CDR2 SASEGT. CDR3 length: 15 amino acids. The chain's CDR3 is CASRPGQDSYNEQFF. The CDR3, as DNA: TGTGCCAGCAGGCCGGGACAGGACTCCTACAATGAGCAGTTCTTC.

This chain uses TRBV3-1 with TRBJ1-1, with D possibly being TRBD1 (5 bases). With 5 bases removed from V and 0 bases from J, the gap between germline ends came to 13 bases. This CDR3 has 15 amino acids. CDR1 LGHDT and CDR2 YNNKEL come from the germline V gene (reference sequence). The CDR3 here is CASSSWGNMNTEAFF. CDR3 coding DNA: TGTGCCAGCAGCTCATGGGGGAACATGAACACTGAAGCTTTCTTT.